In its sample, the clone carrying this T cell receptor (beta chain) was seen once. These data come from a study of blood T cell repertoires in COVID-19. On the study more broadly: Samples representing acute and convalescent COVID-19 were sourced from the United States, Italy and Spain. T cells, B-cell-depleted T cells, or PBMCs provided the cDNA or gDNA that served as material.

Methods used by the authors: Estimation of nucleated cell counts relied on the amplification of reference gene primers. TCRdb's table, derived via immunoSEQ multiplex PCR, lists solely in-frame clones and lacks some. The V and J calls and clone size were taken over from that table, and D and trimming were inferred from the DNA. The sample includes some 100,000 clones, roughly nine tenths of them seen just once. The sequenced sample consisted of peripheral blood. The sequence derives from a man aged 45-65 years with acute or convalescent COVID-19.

The CDR3 DNA follows: TGTGCCAGCAGTTTGAATCAGGGGATCGGCTACACCTTC. Protein: CASSLNQGIGYTF. The chain joins TRBV12-3 or TRBV12-4 to TRBJ1-2; tentatively, D is TRBD1 (6 bases). This CDR3 is built from 13 residues. Trimming left V 3 bases short and J 8 bases short, with 13 bases between.